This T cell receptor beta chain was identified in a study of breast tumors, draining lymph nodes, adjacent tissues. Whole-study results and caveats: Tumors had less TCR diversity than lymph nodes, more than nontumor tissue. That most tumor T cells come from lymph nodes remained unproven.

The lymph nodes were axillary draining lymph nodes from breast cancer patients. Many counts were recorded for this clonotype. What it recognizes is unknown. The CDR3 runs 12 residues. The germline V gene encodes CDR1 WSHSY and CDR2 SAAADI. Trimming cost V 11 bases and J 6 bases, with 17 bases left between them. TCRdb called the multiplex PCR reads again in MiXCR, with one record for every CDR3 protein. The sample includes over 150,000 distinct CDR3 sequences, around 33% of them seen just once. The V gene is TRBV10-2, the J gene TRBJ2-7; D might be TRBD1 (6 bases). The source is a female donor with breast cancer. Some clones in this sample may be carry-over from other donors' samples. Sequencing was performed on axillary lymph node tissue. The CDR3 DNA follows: TGCGCCTCCGAATGGGGCAGGGGCGAGCAGTACTTC. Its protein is CASEWGRGEQYF.